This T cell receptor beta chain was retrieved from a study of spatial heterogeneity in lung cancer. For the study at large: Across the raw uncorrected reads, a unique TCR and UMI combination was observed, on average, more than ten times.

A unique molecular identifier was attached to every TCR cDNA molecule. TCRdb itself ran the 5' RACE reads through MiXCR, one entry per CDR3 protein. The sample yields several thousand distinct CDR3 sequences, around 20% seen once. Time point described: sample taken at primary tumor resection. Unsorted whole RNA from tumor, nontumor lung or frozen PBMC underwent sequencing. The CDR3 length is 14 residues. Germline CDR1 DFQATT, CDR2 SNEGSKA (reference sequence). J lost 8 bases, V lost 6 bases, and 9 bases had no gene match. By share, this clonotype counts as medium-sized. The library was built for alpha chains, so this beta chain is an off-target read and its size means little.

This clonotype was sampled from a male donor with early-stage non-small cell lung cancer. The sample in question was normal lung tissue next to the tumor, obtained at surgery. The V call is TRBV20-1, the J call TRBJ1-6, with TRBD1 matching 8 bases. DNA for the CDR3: TGCAGTGCCGAGTCTGGACAGGGATATTCACCCCTCCACTTT. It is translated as CSAESGQGYSPLHF.